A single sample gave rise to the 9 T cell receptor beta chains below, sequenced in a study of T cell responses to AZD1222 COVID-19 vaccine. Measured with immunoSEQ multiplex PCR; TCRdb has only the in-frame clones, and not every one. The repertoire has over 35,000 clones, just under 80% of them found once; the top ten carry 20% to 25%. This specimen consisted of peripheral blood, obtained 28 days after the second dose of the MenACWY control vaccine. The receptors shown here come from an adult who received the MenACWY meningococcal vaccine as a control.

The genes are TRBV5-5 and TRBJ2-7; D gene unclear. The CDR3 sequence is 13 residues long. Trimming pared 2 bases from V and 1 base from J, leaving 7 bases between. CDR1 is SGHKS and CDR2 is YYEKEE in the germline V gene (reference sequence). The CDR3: CASSFGRSYEQYF. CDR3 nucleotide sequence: TGTGCCAGCAGCTTCGGAAGGTCCTACGAGCAGTACTTC.

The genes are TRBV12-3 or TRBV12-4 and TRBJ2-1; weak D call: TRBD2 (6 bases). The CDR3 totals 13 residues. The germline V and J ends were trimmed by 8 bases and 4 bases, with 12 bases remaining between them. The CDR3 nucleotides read TGTGCCAGCGGAGGGTTGGGATACAATGAGCAGTTCTTC. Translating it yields CASGGLGYNEQFF.

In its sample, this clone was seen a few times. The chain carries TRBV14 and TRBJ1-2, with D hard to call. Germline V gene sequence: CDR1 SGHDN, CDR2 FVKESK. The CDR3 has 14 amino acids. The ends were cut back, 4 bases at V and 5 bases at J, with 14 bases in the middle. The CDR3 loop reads CASSPRRVPYGYTF. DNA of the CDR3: TGTGCCAGCAGCCCCCGTCGGGTACCTTATGGCTACACCTTC.

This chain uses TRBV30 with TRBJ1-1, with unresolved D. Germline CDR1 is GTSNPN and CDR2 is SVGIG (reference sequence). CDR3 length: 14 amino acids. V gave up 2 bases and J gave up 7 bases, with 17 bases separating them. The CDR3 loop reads CAWSKEAHRGEAFF. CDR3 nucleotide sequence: TGTGCCTGGAGTAAAGAAGCCCACCGGGGTGAAGCTTTCTTT.

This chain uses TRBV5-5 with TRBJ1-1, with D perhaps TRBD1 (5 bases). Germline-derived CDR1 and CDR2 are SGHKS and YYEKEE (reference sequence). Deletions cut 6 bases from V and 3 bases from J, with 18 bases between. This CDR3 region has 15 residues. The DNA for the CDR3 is TGTGCCAGCACCTTAAGGGGACCGGGGGACACTGAAGCTTTCTTT. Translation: CASTLRGPGDTEAFF.

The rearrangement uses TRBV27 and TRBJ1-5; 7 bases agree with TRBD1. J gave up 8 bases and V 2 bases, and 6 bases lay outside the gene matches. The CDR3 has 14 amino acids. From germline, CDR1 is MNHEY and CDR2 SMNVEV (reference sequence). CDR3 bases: TGTGCCAGCAGTTTACTACAGGGGCGGGAGCCCCAGCATTTT. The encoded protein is CASSLLQGREPQHF.

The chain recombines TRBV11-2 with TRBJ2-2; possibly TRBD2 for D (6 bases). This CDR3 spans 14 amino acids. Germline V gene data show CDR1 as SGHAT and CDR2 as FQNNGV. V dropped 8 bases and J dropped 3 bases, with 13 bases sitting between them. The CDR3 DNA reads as TGTGCCAGCGGGAGGCGGGACTACACCGGGGAGCTGTTTTTT. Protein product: CASGRRDYTGELFF. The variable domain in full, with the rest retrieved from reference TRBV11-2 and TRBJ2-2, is EAGVAQSPRYKIIEKRQSVAFWCNPISGHATLYWYQQILGQGPKLLIQFQNNGVVDDSQLPKDRFSAERLKGVDSTLKIQPAKLEDSAVYLCASGRRDYTGELFFGEGSRLTVL.

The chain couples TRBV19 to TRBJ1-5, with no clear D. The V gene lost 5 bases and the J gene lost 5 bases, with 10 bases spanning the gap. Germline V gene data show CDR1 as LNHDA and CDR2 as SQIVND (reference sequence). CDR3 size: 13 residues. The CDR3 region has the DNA TGTGCCAGTAGTGCCCGGGAGGATCAGCCCCAGCATTTT. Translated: CASSAREDQPQHF. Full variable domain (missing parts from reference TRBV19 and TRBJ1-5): DGGITQSPKYLFRKEGQNVTLSCEQNLNHDAMYWYRQDPGQGLRLIYYSQIVNDFQKGDIAEGYSVSREKKESFPLTVTSAQKNPTAFYLCASSAREDQPQHFGDGTRLSIL.

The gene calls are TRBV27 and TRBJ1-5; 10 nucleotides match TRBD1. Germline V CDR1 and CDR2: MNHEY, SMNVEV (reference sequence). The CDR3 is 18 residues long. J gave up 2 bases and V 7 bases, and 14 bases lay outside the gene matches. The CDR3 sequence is CASTLRDRGPWGNQPQHF. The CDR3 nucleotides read TGTGCCAGCACCCTCCGGGACAGGGGACCCTGGGGCAATCAGCCCCAGCATTTT.